These 7 T cell receptor beta chains were sequenced from one sample in a study of shared clonotypes between healthy human individuals (dated by TCRdb to about 2020). Receptors were amplified or captured by the immunoSEQ multiplex PCR assay. TCRdb took this table from immuneACCESS and kept in-frame rearrangements with V and J called. Such tables lack part of the clones; where checked against another copy, unresolved V genes explain under half of the gap, and the rest is unexplained. The sample table shows approximately 2.5 million clones, and roughly 93% are seen once. The top ten clonotypes cover 0.36% of the sample. Sequencing was performed on naive CD4+ T cells from PBMCs. Sample cell subset or site, as interpreted from the label and publication: CD45RA+ positively selected. Receptor source: a man younger than 35 in good health. Some clones in this sample may be carry-over from other donors' samples.

The chain is built from TRBV4-3 and TRBJ2-2; D is perhaps TRBD1 (5 bases). The CDR3 covers 17 residues. Trimming removed 0 bases from V and 2 bases from J, with 13 bases in between. The germline V gene has CDR1 LGHNA and CDR2 YSLEER. CDR3 in amino acids: CASSQDFPRANTGELFF. As DNA, the CDR3 is TGCGCCAGCAGCCAAGATTTTCCCAGGGCCAACACCGGGGAGCTGTTTTTT.

The gene calls are TRBV23-1 and TRBJ1-5; TRBD1 aligns across 7 bases. TRBV23-1 has ORF status, its function being uncertain. V was pared by 4 bases and J by 7 bases, with 7 bases of the junction left unmatched. CDR3 length: 14 amino acids. The CDR3 DNA follows: TGCGCCAGCAGTCGACCGACAGGGAGGCAGCCCCAGCATTTT. Amino acid sequence: CASSRPTGRQPQHF.

This clone was counted once. This sequence joins TRBV5-4 and TRBJ2-1; TRBD2 agrees at 10 bases. This CDR3 spans 15 amino acids. J gave up 5 bases and V 4 bases, and 6 bases lay outside the gene matches. Per germline, CDR1 SGHNT and CDR2 YYREEE (reference sequence). CDR3 loop: CASSPGTSAHNEQFF. The DNA for the CDR3 is TGTGCCAGCAGCCCCGGGACTAGCGCACACAATGAGCAGTTCTTC.

The V call is TRBV2, the J call TRBJ1-5; the D is unclear. The V end was cut by 7 bases, the J end by 5 bases, with 12 bases between. The CDR3 has 13 amino acids. The germline gives CDR1 SNHLY, CDR2 FYNNEI. The CDR3 reads CASTSDLDQPQHF. The DNA for the CDR3 is TGTGCCAGCACGTCGGACCTAGATCAGCCCCAGCATTTT.

Notes on this clone: Distinct nucleotide sequences in the sample also encode this CDR3. The V call is TRBV19, the J call TRBJ1-2, with D unresolved. CDR1 LNHDA and CDR2 SQIVND come from the germline V gene (reference sequence). The CDR3 consists of 13 residues. Trimming removed 3 bases from V and 2 bases from J, with 7 bases in between. In DNA form, the CDR3 reads TGTGCCAGTAGTATCGGCAAGAACTATGGCTACACCTTC. This codes for CASSIGKNYGYTF.

Note on this clone: Different DNA sequences within this sample yield the same CDR3. The chain is built from TRBV5-1 and TRBJ2-7, with TRBD1 identical over 9 bases. Trimming took 4 bases from V and 0 from J; bases not matched to a gene: 5. The CDR3 runs 15 residues. CDR1 SGHRS and CDR2 YFSETQ come from the germline V gene. CDR3 coding DNA: TGCGCCAGCAGCGCGGGACAGGGAATCTCCTACGAGCAGTACTTC. It specifies CASSAGQGISYEQYF.

This sequence joins TRBV7-9 and TRBJ2-4, with 8 bases matching TRBD1. CDR1 SEHNR and CDR2 FQNEAQ come from the germline V gene (reference sequence). After removal of 4 bases from V and 7 bases from J, the junction contained 6 bases not matched to a gene. The CDR3 is made up of 14 amino acids. The CDR3 DNA reads as TGTGCCAGCAGCTCCTGGACAGGGCGGAACATTCAGTACTTC. Its translation is CASSSWTGRNIQYF.